This TCR beta chain stems from a study of T-cell reconstitution after alpha-beta-depleted transplantation in children. In germline, CDR1 is SGHRS, CDR2 YFSETQ. The CDR3 spans 14 residues. V was cut by 9 bases and J by 4 bases, with 20 bases left in between. The sample holds many counts of this clonotype. This sample's TCRbeta library carried unique molecular identifier barcodes. TCRdb itself ran the PCR reads through MiXCR, one entry per CDR3 protein. The sample yields about 91,000 distinct CDR3 sequences, roughly 8.4% seen once. The J gene is TRBJ2-7, the V gene TRBV5-1; D might be TRBD1 (6 bases). The sequence was obtained from a human donor who donated a stem cell graft to a child with congenital amegakaryocytic thrombocytopenia. Sequencing was performed on PBMCs from the stem cell graft donor, taken from the stem cell graft. The CDR3 region has the DNA TGCGCCACCTCTGAACAGGGTCCAGGATACGAGCAGTACTTC. Encoded protein: CATSEQGPGYEQYF.